The 3 T cell receptor beta chains given below trace back to one sample, sequenced in a study of blood T cells in healthy people across ages. With a J-beta primer mix and a sample-barcoded 5' primer, a second PCR ran about 7 to 12 cycles. Using its own MiXCR run on the 5' RACE reads, TCRdb lists one record per CDR3 protein. This table holds 1,100,000 or so distinct CDR3 sequences, around 43% found once. Sequencing input: blood. These receptors all come from a woman between 55 and 75 years old in good health.

The chain links TRBV15 to TRBJ2-5; D is ambiguous. In germline, CDR1 is LNHNV, CDR2 YYDKDF (reference sequence). The V end lost 0 bases, the J end lost 1 base, and 9 bases lay between the germline ends. The CDR3 loop spans 15 amino acids. CDR3 protein: CATSRDLGLQETQYF. The CDR3 DNA is TGTGCCACCAGCAGAGATCTGGGCCTCCAAGAGACCCAGTACTTC. Full variable domain (outside the CDR3, taken from reference TRBV15 and TRBJ2-5): DAMVIQNPRYQVTQFGKPVTLSCSQTLNHNVMYWYQQKSSQAPKLLFHYYDKDFNNEADTPDNFQSRRPNTSFCFLDIRSPGLGDTAMYLCATSRDLGLQETQYFGPGTRLLVL.

The chain has TRBV7-2 and TRBJ2-7, with TRBD1 identical over 8 bases. Per germline, CDR1 SGHTA and CDR2 FQGNSA. V dropped 5 bases and J dropped 7; count of bases not matched to a gene: 7. This CDR3 comprises 13 residues. The CDR3 nucleotides read TGTGCCAGCAGCGCGGACAGGGTGAGGGAGCAGTACTTC. Translated: CASSADRVREQYF. Together with reference TRBV7-2 and TRBJ2-7, the CDR3 gives the full variable domain: GAGVSQSPSNKVTEKGKDVELRCDPISGHTALYWYRQSLGQGLEFLIYFQGNSAPDKSGLPSDRFSAERTGGSVSTLTIQRTQQEDSAVYLCASSADRVREQYFGPGTRLTVT.

As regards this clonotype: One junction end disagrees with the germline gene, perhaps due to a read error. The rearrangement uses TRBV10-3 and TRBJ2-3; unclear D gene. Germline loops: CDR1 ENHRY, CDR2 SYGVKD. CDR3 length equals 13 residues. CDR3 sequence (DNA): TGTGCCGTCAGTGTAACACCGACAGATACGCAGTATTTT. Encoded protein: CAVSVTPTDTQYF.